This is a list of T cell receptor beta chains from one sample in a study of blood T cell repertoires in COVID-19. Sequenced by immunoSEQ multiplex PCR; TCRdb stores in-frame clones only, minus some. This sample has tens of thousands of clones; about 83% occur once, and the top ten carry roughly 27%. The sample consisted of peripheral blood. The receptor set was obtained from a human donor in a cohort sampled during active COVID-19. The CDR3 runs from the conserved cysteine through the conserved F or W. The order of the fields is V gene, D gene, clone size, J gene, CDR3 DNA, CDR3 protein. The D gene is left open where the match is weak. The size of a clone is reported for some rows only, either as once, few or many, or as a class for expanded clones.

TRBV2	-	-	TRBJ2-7	TGTGCCAGCAGTTGGGGCCGCGCCTCCTACGAGCAGTACTTC	CASSWGRASYEQYF
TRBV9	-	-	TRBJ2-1	TGTGCCAGCAGCCCGGCGGTCGGCCCCTACAATGAGCAGTTCTTC	CASSPAVGPYNEQFF
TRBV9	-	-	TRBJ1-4	TGTGCCAGCAGCGTACAGGGACAAGCTAATGAAAAACTGTTTTTT	CASSVQGQANEKLFF
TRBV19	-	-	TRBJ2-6	TGTGCCAGTATCGCGAGGGCTGGGGCCAACGTCCTGACTTTC	CASIARAGANVLTF
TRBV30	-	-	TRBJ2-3	TGTGCCTGGAGTCTCGGGGGCACAGATACGCAGTATTTT	CAWSLGGTDTQYF
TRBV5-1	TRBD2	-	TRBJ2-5	TGCGCCAGCAGCCTTGGACTAGCGGGCTCCCAAGAGACCCAGTACTTC	CASSLGLAGSQETQYF
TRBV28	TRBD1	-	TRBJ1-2	TGTGCCAGCAGTTTGGGACAGGGCGTTCGGTATGGCTACACCTTC	CASSLGQGVRYGYTF
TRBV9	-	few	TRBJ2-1	TGTGCCAGCAGCGTCGGGCAGGGAACCTACAATGAGCAGTTCTTC	CASSVGQGTYNEQFF
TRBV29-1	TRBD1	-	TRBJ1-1	TGCAGCGTTGAAGGAGAGACAGGGGCCTACACTGAAGCTTTCTTT	CSVEGETGAYTEAFF
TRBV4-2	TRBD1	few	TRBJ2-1	TGTGCCAGCAGCCAAGACCGGGACAGGGGTTACAATGAGCAGTTCTTC	CASSQDRDRGYNEQFF
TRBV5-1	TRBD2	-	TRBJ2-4	TGCGCCAGCAGCTTGGGACTAGCGGGAGGGGGAAACATTCAGTACTTC	CASSLGLAGGGNIQYF
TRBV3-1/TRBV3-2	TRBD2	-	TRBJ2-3	TGTGCCAGCAGCCAAGATCGGAGCGGGGGGCCTAGCACAGATACGCAGTATTTT	CASSQDRSGGPSTDTQYF
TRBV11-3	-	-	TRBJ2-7	TGTGCCAGCAGCTTATGGGACTCAACCTACGAGCAGTACTTC	CASSLWDSTYEQYF
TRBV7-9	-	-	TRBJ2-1	TGTGCCAGCAGCTTAGGAAGCAGGATCCATGAGCAGTTCTTC	CASSLGSRIHEQFF
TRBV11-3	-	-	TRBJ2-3	TGTGCCAGCAGCTTGCGGGATACGCAGTATTTT	CASSLRDTQYF
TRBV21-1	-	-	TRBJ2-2	TGTGCCAGCAGCAAGGGAGGGAGGGCGGTCACCGGGGAGCTGTTTTTT	CASSKGGRAVTGELFF
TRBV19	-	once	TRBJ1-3	TGTGCCAGCCGCAGGGGATTGACCTCTGGAAACACCATATATTTT	CASRRGLTSGNTIYF
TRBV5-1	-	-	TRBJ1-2	TGCGCCAGCAGCCCACAGAACTATGGCTACACCTTC	CASSPQNYGYTF
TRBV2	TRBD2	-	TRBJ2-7	TGTGCCAGCACCCTGACTAGCAGTTACGAGCAGTACTTC	CASTLTSSYEQYF
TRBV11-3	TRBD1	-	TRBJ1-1	TGTGCCAGCAGCCCGGGACAGGGCACCACTGAAGCTTTCTTT	CASSPGQGTTEAFF
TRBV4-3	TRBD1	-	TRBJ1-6	TGCGCCAGCACCGTCAGGGGGCCTCATTCACCCCTCCACTTT	CASTVRGPHSPLHF
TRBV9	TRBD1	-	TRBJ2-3	TGTGCCAGCAGCATCGGACAGGGCACAGATACGCAGTATTTT	CASSIGQGTDTQYF
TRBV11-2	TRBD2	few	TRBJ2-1	TGTGCCAGCAGCCCCCTGGGACTAGCGGCCTACAATGAGCAGTTCTTC	CASSPLGLAAYNEQFF
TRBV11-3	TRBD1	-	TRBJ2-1	TGTGCCAGCAGCTTAGACACAGGGGGGTACAATGAGCAGTTCTTC	CASSLDTGGYNEQFF
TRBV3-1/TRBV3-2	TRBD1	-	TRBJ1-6	TGTGCCAGCAGCCAAGATGGGGCGGGGACAGGTTCACCCCTCCACTTT	CASSQDGAGTGSPLHF